Following are 16 T cell receptor beta chains from one sample sequenced in a study of blood T cell repertoires in COVID-19. Data came from immunoSEQ multiplex PCR; TCRdb stores just in-frame clones and leaves some out. The table records fewer than 200,000 clones, approximately 95% of them present only once. Sequenced material: peripheral blood. The receptor source for this set is a woman aged 45 to 65 with acute or convalescent COVID-19.

The chain uses TRBV7-2 and TRBJ1-1, with D uncertain. Germline V gives CDR1 SGHTA, CDR2 FQGNSA. The V end lost 7 bases, the J end lost 0 bases, and 12 bases lay between the germline ends. CDR3 length: 14 amino acids. Here the CDR3 DNA reads TGTGCCAGCACAAAACAGCCGATGAACACTGAAGCTTTCTTT. Amino acid sequence: CASTKQPMNTEAFF.

Details on this clone: Other DNA sequences from this sample encode an identical CDR3 as well. V usage is TRBV5-6 and J usage is TRBJ2-7; D is possibly TRBD2 (6 bases). Germline V CDR1 and CDR2: SGHDT, YYEEEE. There are 12 residues in the CDR3. The germline V and J ends were trimmed by 3 bases and 7 bases, with 11 bases remaining between them. The CDR3 nucleotides read TGTGCCAGCAGCTGGGGACTCGGGGAGCAGTACTTC. This gives the protein CASSWGLGEQYF.

The chain carries TRBV3-1 (or the pseudogene TRBV3-2) and TRBJ1-5; D perhaps matches TRBD1 (5 bases). In germline, CDR1 is LGHDT, CDR2 YNNKEL (reference sequence). This CDR3 comprises 13 residues. Trimming took 3 bases from V and 6 from J, leaving 9 bases between them. The CDR3 DNA follows: TGTGCCAGCAGCCAGGCGGGGGGTCAGCCCCAGCATTTT. Its protein is CASSQAGGQPQHF.

The chain carries TRBV4-3 and TRBJ1-2; the D gene is possibly TRBD1 (5 bases). Trimming cost V 0 bases and J 0 bases, with 8 bases left between them. Germline lookup yields CDR1 LGHNA and CDR2 YSLEER. The CDR3 contains 15 residues. The CDR3 DNA sequence: TGCGCCAGCAGCCAAGATCGGACAACTAACTATGGCTACACCTTC. Translating it yields CASSQDRTTNYGYTF.

The chain joins TRBV10-3 to TRBJ1-1, with 7 bases identical to TRBD1. The CDR3 is 14 amino acids. J lost 7 bases, V lost 10 bases, and 15 bases had no gene match. CDR1 and CDR2 from the germline V gene are ENHRY and SYGVKD. The CDR3 DNA sequence: TGTGCCACCAACTATAGACAGGGACAAAATGAAGCTTTCTTT. Its protein is CATNYRQGQNEAFF.

The CDR3 bases are TGCGCCAGCAGCCAAGGGGACAGGGGGTGGACTGAAGCTTTCTTT. It is translated as CASSQGDRGWTEAFF. The chain links TRBV4-1 to TRBJ1-1, with TRBD1 matching over 11 bases. V trimming: 1 base; J trimming: 5 bases; junction bases outside the gene matches: 3. The CDR3 covers 15 residues. The germline CDR1 and CDR2 sequences are MGHRA and YSYEKL.

The chain joins TRBV4-2 to TRBJ2-4; no definite D call. V dropped 1 base and J dropped 0 bases, with 7 bases sitting between them. CDR1 and CDR2 from the germline V gene are LGHNA and YNFKEQ. The CDR3 totals 15 residues. The CDR3 bases are TGTGCCAGCAGCCAAGCCAGGCTAGCCAAAAACATTCAGTACTTC. Translating it yields CASSQARLAKNIQYF.

V usage is TRBV30 and J usage is TRBJ1-2; D gene unclear. The CDR3 consists of 11 residues. Looked up from germline, CDR1 is GTSNPN and CDR2 is SVGIG (reference sequence). Trimming cost V 3 bases and J 7 bases, with 9 bases left between them. CDR3 in amino acids: CAWSENSGYTF. For the CDR3, the DNA is TGTGCCTGGAGCGAAAACAGTGGCTACACCTTC.

The chain recombines TRBV7-2 with TRBJ1-1; 7 bases line up with TRBD1. This CDR3 is 14 amino acids long. The V segment lost 5 bases and the J segment 0 bases; nucleotides outside the gene matches: 3. From germline, CDR1 is SGHTA and CDR2 FQGNSA. CDR3 amino acids: CASSLGQLNTEAFF. The CDR3 DNA reads as TGTGCCAGCAGCCTGGGACAGCTGAACACTGAAGCTTTCTTT.

V usage is TRBV11-3 and J usage is TRBJ2-1; D gene unclear. Germline-derived CDR1 and CDR2 are SGHNT and YENEEA. Trimming took off 2 bases at V and 1 base at J, with 15 bases between the two ends. The CDR3 runs 17 residues. The CDR3 sequence: CASSLRFGRLSYNEQFF. The CDR3 region has the DNA TGTGCCAGCAGCTTACGTTTTGGGCGCCTATCCTACAATGAGCAGTTCTTC.

The chain couples TRBV4-1 to TRBJ2-7; unclear D gene. The V and J ends lost 0 bases and 3 bases respectively, with 9 bases between them. The CDR3 is 14 amino acids. Germline values: CDR1 MGHRA, CDR2 YSYEKL. The CDR3 is CASSQEVGDYEQYF. The CDR3 bases are TGCGCCAGCAGCCAAGAAGTTGGAGACTACGAGCAGTACTTC.

V is TRBV5-1 and J is TRBJ1-3; D remains ambiguous. Germline V gene lookup returns CDR1 SGHRS and CDR2 YFSETQ. CDR3 length: 15 residues. With 0 bases removed from V and 0 bases from J, the gap between germline ends came to 7 bases. CDR3 bases: TGCGCCAGCAGCTTGGGGAGCTTCTCTGGAAACACCATATATTTT. It yields the protein CASSLGSFSGNTIYF.

The CDR3 bases are TGTGCCAGCAGTTTAGGTATGGGACAGGTCCCCGCGAGTAATGAAAAACTGTTTTTT. As protein: CASSLGMGQVPASNEKLFF. V is TRBV28 and J is TRBJ1-4; TRBD1 aligns across 8 bases. The CDR3 is made up of 19 amino acids. Germline loops: CDR1 MDHEN, CDR2 SYDVKM. Trimming removed 2 bases from V and 4 bases from J; junction bases left unmatched: 15.

The chain's CDR3 is CALNSGGEVNTIYF. Written as DNA, the CDR3 is TGTGCCTTAAACTCCGGCGGGGAGGTGAACACCATATATTTT. This chain links TRBV30 with TRBJ1-3, with no clear D. Germline CDR1 reads GTSNPN; CDR2 reads SVGIG (reference sequence). V gave up 7 bases and J gave up 7 bases, with 20 bases separating them. CDR3 size: 14 residues.

The genes are TRBV19 and TRBJ2-3; 7 bases align to TRBD2. The CDR3 length is 16 residues. Germline trimming cut 1 base from V and 2 bases from J; bases unmatched to any gene: 6. Germline CDR1 LNHDA, CDR2 SQIVND (reference sequence). For the CDR3, the DNA is TGTGCCAGTAGTATAGGGGCCAGCGGGATCACAGATACGCAGTATTTT. Protein: CASSIGASGITDTQYF.

The gene calls are TRBV5-1 and TRBJ1-3; possible D gene TRBD1, 5 bases. Trimming pared 5 bases from V and 0 bases from J, leaving 6 bases between. Germline V gene lookup returns CDR1 SGHRS and CDR2 YFSETQ. This CDR3 has 13 residues. In nucleotides, the CDR3 is TGCGCCAGCAGGGACAACTCTGGAAACACCATATATTTT. This gives the protein CASRDNSGNTIYF.